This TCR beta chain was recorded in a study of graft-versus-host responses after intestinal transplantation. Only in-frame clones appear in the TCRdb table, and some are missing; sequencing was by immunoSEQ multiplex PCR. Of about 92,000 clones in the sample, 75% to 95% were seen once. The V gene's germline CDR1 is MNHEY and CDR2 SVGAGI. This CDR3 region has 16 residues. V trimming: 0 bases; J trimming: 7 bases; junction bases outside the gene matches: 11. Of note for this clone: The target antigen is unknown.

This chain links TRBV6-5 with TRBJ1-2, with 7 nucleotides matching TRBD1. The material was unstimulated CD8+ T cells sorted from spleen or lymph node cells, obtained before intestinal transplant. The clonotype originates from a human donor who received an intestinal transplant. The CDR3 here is CASSYSTTGAPIGYTF. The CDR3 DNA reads TGTGCCAGCAGTTACTCGACTACAGGGGCCCCGATTGGCTACACCTTC.